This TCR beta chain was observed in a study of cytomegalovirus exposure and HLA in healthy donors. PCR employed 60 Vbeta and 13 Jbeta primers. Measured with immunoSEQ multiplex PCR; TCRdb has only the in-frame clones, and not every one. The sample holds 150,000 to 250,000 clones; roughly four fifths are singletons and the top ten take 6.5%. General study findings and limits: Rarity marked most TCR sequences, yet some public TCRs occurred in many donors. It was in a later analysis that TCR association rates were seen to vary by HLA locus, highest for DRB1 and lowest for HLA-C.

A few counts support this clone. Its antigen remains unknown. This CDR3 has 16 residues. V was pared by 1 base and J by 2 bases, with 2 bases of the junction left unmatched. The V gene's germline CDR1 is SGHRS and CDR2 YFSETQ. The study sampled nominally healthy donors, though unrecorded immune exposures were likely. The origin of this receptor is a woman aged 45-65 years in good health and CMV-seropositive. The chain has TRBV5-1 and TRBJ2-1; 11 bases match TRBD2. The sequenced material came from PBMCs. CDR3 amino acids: CASSLFSGRAYNEQFF. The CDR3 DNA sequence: TGCGCCAGCAGCTTGTTTAGCGGGAGGGCCTACAATGAGCAGTTCTTC.